These 7 T cell receptor beta chains were all obtained from the same sample, sequenced in a study of blood T cell repertoires in COVID-19. Clones were read by immunoSEQ multiplex PCR, and TCRdb kept only the in-frame ones, dropping some. The sample shows over 250,000 clones, 80% to 90% of them seen only once. Sequencing was done on a sample of peripheral blood. The receptors derive from a woman in her 70s with acute or convalescent COVID-19.

Concerning this clone itself: The same CDR3 can be traced to other DNA sequences in this sample. The rearrangement links TRBV2 to TRBJ1-5; TRBD1 matches 9 bases. The CDR3 is 15 residues long. Germline assignment: CDR1 SNHLY and CDR2 FYNNEI. V trimming: 5 bases; J trimming: 4 bases; junction bases outside the gene matches: 6. In DNA form, the CDR3 reads TGTGCCAGCAGTCGGGGACAGGGCCCTAATCAGCCCCAGCATTTT. The encoded protein is CASSRGQGPNQPQHF.

The CDR3 DNA sequence: TGCGCCAGCAGCCAAGAACGAGCGGGGGGGCGAATGGCCAATGAGCAGTTCTTC. It yields the protein CASSQERAGGRMANEQFF. The J gene is TRBJ2-1, the V gene TRBV4-1, with TRBD2 matching 10 bases. CDR1 is MGHRA and CDR2 is YSYEKL in the germline V gene. With V trimmed by 0 bases and J by 6 bases, 11 bases remained unmatched. This CDR3 has 18 amino acids.

There are a few counts of this clone. The genes are TRBV28 and TRBJ1-5; D unresolved. CDR3 length equals 12 residues. Germline V gene lookup returns CDR1 MDHEN and CDR2 SYDVKM. The V end was cut by 7 bases, the J end by 4 bases, with 8 bases between. The CDR3: CASNRGNQPQHF. Here the CDR3 DNA reads TGTGCCAGCAACAGAGGGAATCAGCCCCAGCATTTT.

The chain has TRBV18 and TRBJ2-1; D is undetermined. V shed 1 base and J shed 9 bases, with 10 bases lying between them. The CDR3 contains 13 residues. Germline V gene lookup returns CDR1 KGHSH and CDR2 LQKENI. CDR3 in amino acids: CASSPRNLAEQFF. The CDR3 nucleotides read TGTGCCAGCTCACCACGTAATCTGGCTGAGCAGTTCTTC.

This chain joins TRBV5-1 and TRBJ2-3; 9 bases match TRBD2. The CDR3 sequence is 15 residues long. The V gene's germline CDR1 is SGHRS and CDR2 YFSETQ. With 7 bases clipped from V and 4 bases from J, the junction kept 10 bases outside the gene matches. The chain's CDR3 is CASSLMAGGPDTQYF. The CDR3 region has the DNA TGCGCCAGCTCCTTAATGGCGGGGGGGCCAGATACGCAGTATTTT. Complete variable domain (other parts from reference TRBV5-1 and TRBJ2-3): KAGVTQTPRYLIKTRGQQVTLSCSPISGHRSVSWYQQTPGQGLQFLFEYFSETQRNKGNFPGRFSGRQFSNSRSEMNVSTLELGDSALYLCASSLMAGGPDTQYFGPGTRLTVL.

The sample holds a few counts of this clone. The rearrangement uses TRBV6-5 and TRBJ1-3; D is uncertain. This CDR3 has 14 residues. Trimming shortened V by 5 bases and J by 0 bases, and 8 bases separated the two germline ends. CDR1 MNHEY and CDR2 SVGAGI come from the germline V gene. The CDR3 nucleotides are TGTGCCAGCAGTCGCGGTAACTCTGGAAACACCATATATTTT. Protein: CASSRGNSGNTIYF.

The chain links TRBV28 to TRBJ1-2; 11 positions match TRBD1. J was trimmed by 3 bases and V by 6 bases; bases with no gene match: 6. CDR1 is MDHEN, CDR2 SYDVKM, per germline. CDR3 length equals 15 residues. CDR3 sequence (DNA): TGTGCCAGCAGCTCACGGACAGGGGGCGACTATGGCTACACCTTC. It codes for CASSSRTGGDYGYTF.